A selection of T cell receptor beta chains follows, all from one sample in a study of OX40 agonist ivuxolimab in advanced cancers. Sequenced by immunoSEQ multiplex PCR; TCRdb stores in-frame clones only, minus some. The sample has some 98,000 clones, around 92% seen once; the top ten hold around 0.28%. The material sequenced was CD4+ or CD8+ T cells sorted from blood, taken in a trial of the OX40 agonist ivuxolimab. The receptors come from an adult with an advanced solid tumor such as melanoma, head and neck, liver or kidney cancer. The CDR3 runs from the conserved cysteine through the conserved F or W. The order of the fields is CDR3 DNA, CDR3 protein, V gene, J gene, clone size, D gene. The D gene is left open where the match is weak. Clone sizes are given selectively: once, few, many, or a class where the clone is expanded.

DNA: TGTGCCAGCAGGGGGACTAGCGGGGGCACAGATACGCAGTATTTT
CDR3: CASRGTSGGTDTQYF
V: TRBV2
J: TRBJ2-3
size: once
D: TRBD2

DNA: TGTGCCAGCAGTGACCTGGGCGCACGCACAGATACGCAGTATTTT
CDR3: CASSDLGARTDTQYF
V: TRBV2
J: TRBJ2-3
size: .
D: .

DNA: TGTGCCAGCAGCTTAACATTTAGGGCTAGCGGGGACAATGAGCAGTTCTTC
CDR3: CASSLTFRASGDNEQFF
V: TRBV7-3
J: TRBJ2-1
size: .
D: TRBD2

DNA: TGTGCCAGCAGCTTTAGACTAGCGGGGACCACTGCCGAGACCCAGTACTTC
CDR3: CASSFRLAGTTAETQYF
V: TRBV5-4
J: TRBJ2-5
size: .
D: TRBD2

DNA: TGCAGCGTGGGACCGGGACTGGGAACGGCTTTCTTT
CDR3: CSVGPGLGTAFF
V: TRBV29-1
J: TRBJ1-1
size: .
D: .

DNA: TGTGCCAGCAGCTTAACGAATAATTCACCCCTCCACTTT
CDR3: CASSLTNNSPLHF
V: TRBV7-3
J: TRBJ1-6
size: .
D: .

DNA: TGTGCCAGCAGCTCCAGGGCGGTGGATGGCTACACCTTC
CDR3: CASSSRAVDGYTF
V: TRBV14
J: TRBJ1-2
size: .
D: .

DNA: TGTGCCAGCAGTGCGGGGGTGAACACTGAAGCTTTCTTT
CDR3: CASSAGVNTEAFF
V: TRBV2
J: TRBJ1-1
size: .
D: .

DNA: TGCAGCGTTGAAGATTATTGGTTTCAAGAGACCCAGTACTTC
CDR3: CSVEDYWFQETQYF
V: TRBV29-1
J: TRBJ2-5
size: .
D: .

DNA: TGTGCCAGCAGTTCCTTAAAGAAGTTTTACAATGAGCAGTTCTTC
CDR3: CASSSLKKFYNEQFF
V: TRBV28
J: TRBJ2-1
size: .
D: .

DNA: TGTGCCATCAGTGAGTCGAGGGCGAACACTGAAGCTTTCTTT
CDR3: CAISESRANTEAFF
V: TRBV10-3
J: TRBJ1-1
size: .
D: .

DNA: TGTGCCAGCAGCCCCCTTAATTCACCCCTCCACTTT
CDR3: CASSPLNSPLHF
V: TRBV28
J: TRBJ1-6
size: once
D: .

DNA: TGTGCCAGCTCATTACAGGGTTATAGCAATCAGCCCCAGCATTTT
CDR3: CASSLQGYSNQPQHF
V: TRBV18
J: TRBJ1-5
size: .
D: .

DNA: TGTGCCAGCCGGACAGGGAGGTTTAGCAATCAGCCCCAGCATTTT
CDR3: CASRTGRFSNQPQHF
V: TRBV6-6
J: TRBJ1-5
size: .
D: TRBD1

DNA: TGTGCCATCTTAACGCCCAACACAGGGTCAGATACGCAGTATTTT
CDR3: CAILTPNTGSDTQYF
V: TRBV10-3
J: TRBJ2-3
size: .
D: .

DNA: TGTGCCATCAGTGAGTTGGCGGGAGGAGGTACAGATACGCAGTATTTT
CDR3: CAISELAGGGTDTQYF
V: TRBV10-3
J: TRBJ2-3
size: .
D: TRBD2

DNA: TGTGCCAGCAGCCCCGCGGCAGGGAGGGTCGAAGCTTTCTTT
CDR3: CASSPAAGRVEAFF
V: TRBV11-2
J: TRBJ1-1
size: .
D: .

DNA: TGTGCCAGCAGTGGGGGGACAACCCCTAGCAATCAGCCCCAGCATTTT
CDR3: CASSGGTTPSNQPQHF
V: TRBV25-1
J: TRBJ1-5
size: .
D: .

DNA: TGTGCCAGCAGTGACCTAGGGTGCACTAACTATGGCTACACCTTC
CDR3: CASSDLGCTNYGYTF
V: TRBV25-1
J: TRBJ1-2
size: .
D: .

DNA: TGTGCCAGCAACCGGGACAGGGTATACTACGAGCAGTACTTC
CDR3: CASNRDRVYYEQYF
V: TRBV28
J: TRBJ2-7
size: .
D: TRBD1

DNA: TGTGCCAGCAGTCAAGGGACAGCCAAAGAGACCCAGTACTTC
CDR3: CASSQGTAKETQYF
V: TRBV28
J: TRBJ2-5
size: few
D: TRBD1

DNA: TGTGCCAGCAGCGTAGGACTAGCGGGAGTTCAGGAGCAGTTCTTC
CDR3: CASSVGLAGVQEQFF
V: TRBV9
J: TRBJ2-1
size: once
D: TRBD2

DNA: TGTGCCAGCAGCCACACAGATACGCAGTATTTT
CDR3: CASSHTDTQYF
V: TRBV6-5
J: TRBJ2-3
size: .
D: .

DNA: TGTGCCAGCAGCTTCTCAGGGGGAATCACTGAAGCTTTCTTT
CDR3: CASSFSGGITEAFF
V: TRBV7-2
J: TRBJ1-1
size: .
D: TRBD1

DNA: TGCGCCAGCAGCCAAGGCCCCGGGGAGGGAGGCGACGAGCAGTACTTC
CDR3: CASSQGPGEGGDEQYF
V: TRBV4-1
J: TRBJ2-7
size: once
D: TRBD2

DNA: TGTGCCAGCAGCTCCCAGTGGTGGGCGGGCAATCAGCCCCAGCATTTT
CDR3: CASSSQWWAGNQPQHF
V: TRBV7-8
J: TRBJ1-5
size: .
D: .

DNA: TGTGCCAGCAGTTTAGGCAGGGGCTACACAGATACGCAGTATTTT
CDR3: CASSLGRGYTDTQYF
V: TRBV28
J: TRBJ2-3
size: .
D: .

DNA: TGTGCCAGCAACCGCTGGGACAATGAGCAGTTCTTC
CDR3: CASNRWDNEQFF
V: TRBV5-6
J: TRBJ2-1
size: once
D: .

DNA: TGTGCCAGCAGTGACCCCGGGGAAGGAAACACCATATATTTT
CDR3: CASSDPGEGNTIYF
V: TRBV6-1
J: TRBJ1-3
size: few
D: .

DNA: TGTGCCAGCAGCTTCGCCGGGACAGGGTCAGAGACCCAGTACTTC
CDR3: CASSFAGTGSETQYF
V: TRBV7-6
J: TRBJ2-5
size: .
D: TRBD1

DNA: TGTGCCAGCAGCGTAGCCCTATTCAGCGCTGAAGCTTTCTTT
CDR3: CASSVALFSAEAFF
V: TRBV9
J: TRBJ1-1
size: .
D: .

DNA: TGTGCCAGCAGTTTCAGACGATCAAACACTGAAGCTTTCTTT
CDR3: CASSFRRSNTEAFF
V: TRBV28
J: TRBJ1-1
size: .
D: .

DNA: TGTGCCAGCAGCCCCCAAGTGGAGACCGGGGAGCTGTTTTTT
CDR3: CASSPQVETGELFF
V: TRBV2
J: TRBJ2-2
size: .
D: .

DNA: TGTGCCAGCAGCCCTCAGGGGTTAAACTATGGCTACACCTTC
CDR3: CASSPQGLNYGYTF
V: TRBV7-2
J: TRBJ1-2
size: .
D: .

DNA: TGTGCCAGCAGCCCCGATCGGTACACCGGGGAGCTGTTTTTT
CDR3: CASSPDRYTGELFF
V: TRBV7-2
J: TRBJ2-2
size: .
D: .

DNA: TGTGCCAGCAGTGAAAGGGGGACAGGGTTAGTCTATGGCTACACCTTC
CDR3: CASSERGTGLVYGYTF
V: TRBV25-1
J: TRBJ1-2
size: .
D: TRBD1

DNA: TGTGCCAGCAGTACTGCTAGGAGGGGGACAGAAAATTCACCCCTCCACTTT
CDR3: CASSTARRGTENSPLHF
V: TRBV27
J: TRBJ1-6
size: .
D: TRBD1

DNA: TGTGCCAGCAGTGAGGACAGACAGGGTTATCAGCCCCAGCATTTT
CDR3: CASSEDRQGYQPQHF
V: TRBV2
J: TRBJ1-5
size: .
D: TRBD1

DNA: TGTGCCAGCAGCTTGCTCGGAAACACCATATATTTT
CDR3: CASSLLGNTIYF
V: TRBV5-6
J: TRBJ1-3
size: .
D: .

DNA: TGTGCCAGCAGCATGAGGGACAGCACAGATACGCAGTATTTT
CDR3: CASSMRDSTDTQYF
V: TRBV6-5
J: TRBJ2-3
size: .
D: .

DNA: TGTGCCAGCAGCCCGATTCTTGGCGGGAGCTACAATGAGCAGTTCTTC
CDR3: CASSPILGGSYNEQFF
V: TRBV5-6
J: TRBJ2-1
size: .
D: TRBD2

DNA: TGTGCCAGCAGTGACTCAGATACGCAGTATTTT
CDR3: CASSDSDTQYF
V: TRBV7-2
J: TRBJ2-3
size: once
D: .

DNA: TGTGCCAGCAGCCTAGGGACTAGCGGGAGGCGAGTCTCCTACAATGAGCAGTTCTTC
CDR3: CASSLGTSGRRVSYNEQFF
V: TRBV9
J: TRBJ2-1
size: .
D: TRBD2

DNA: TGTGCCAGCAAGGTGGCAGAAACCTACGAGCAGTACTTC
CDR3: CASKVAETYEQYF
V: TRBV2
J: TRBJ2-7
size: .
D: .

DNA: TGTGCCATCAGCCGGGACGCATACTCTGGGGCCAACGTCCTGACTTTC
CDR3: CAISRDAYSGANVLTF
V: TRBV10-3
J: TRBJ2-6
size: .
D: .

DNA: TGTGCCAGCAGCGTATCCCCGGGACGACAAGAGACCCAGTACTTC
CDR3: CASSVSPGRQETQYF
V: TRBV9
J: TRBJ2-5
size: .
D: .

DNA: TGTGCCAGCAGTCGATCCGGGACAGGGGGCTACGAGCAGTACTTC
CDR3: CASSRSGTGGYEQYF
V: TRBV6-5
J: TRBJ2-7
size: .
D: TRBD1

DNA: TGTGCCAGCAGTTTGGCCAGGGCTAATGGCAATCAGCCCCAGCATTTT
CDR3: CASSLARANGNQPQHF
V: TRBV28
J: TRBJ1-5
size: .
D: .

DNA: TGTGCCAGCATCACGAGTAGGAAATTTGAATACAATGAGCAGTTCTTC
CDR3: CASITSRKFEYNEQFF
V: TRBV28
J: TRBJ2-1
size: .
D: .

DNA: TGTGCCACCAGCAGGGGAGGACAGGGTAGCAATCAGCCCCAGCATTTT
CDR3: CATSRGGQGSNQPQHF
V: TRBV15
J: TRBJ1-5
size: .
D: TRBD1

DNA: TGTGCCAGCAGACCGGACGGGAATCAGAATCAGCCCCAGCATTTT
CDR3: CASRPDGNQNQPQHF
V: TRBV6-5
J: TRBJ1-5
size: .
D: .

DNA: TGTGCCACCAGCAGAGACAGGGTCAGCATTCAGTACTTC
CDR3: CATSRDRVSIQYF
V: TRBV15
J: TRBJ2-4
size: .
D: .

DNA: TGTGCCAGCAGACAAGGACGGGGAGGGTCAGATACGCAGTATTTT
CDR3: CASRQGRGGSDTQYF
V: TRBV7-2
J: TRBJ2-3
size: .
D: TRBD2